Each of the 5 T cell receptor beta chains below was sequenced from the same sample in a study of a mutant IDH1 vaccine in newly diagnosed glioma. Their antigens remain unidentified. Time point indicated: week 23, last vaccination. One vaccine dose held 300 ug of mutant IDH1 20-mer peptide and came with topical imiquimod. Some clones are missing from TCRdb's copy, which holds only in-frame ones; the method was immunoSEQ multiplex PCR. The table has around 26,000 clones, approximately 80% seen once. Sequencing used PBMCs, obtained from a glioma patient whose treatment included an IDH1 peptide vaccine. These receptors were taken from a woman aged 30 to 39 with glioma.

The chain joins TRBV5-1 to TRBJ1-6, with D uncertain. The CDR3 totals 15 residues. V gave up 4 bases and J gave up 7 bases, with 15 bases separating them. CDR1 is SGHRS and CDR2 is YFSETQ in the germline V gene. This chain's CDR3 is CASSPQEGLNSPLHF. As DNA, the CDR3 is TGCGCCAGCAGCCCCCAGGAGGGTTTAAATTCACCCCTCCACTTT.

The chain couples TRBV2 to TRBJ2-7; TRBD1 agrees at 9 bases. V gave up 7 bases and J gave up 4 bases; unmatched junction bases: 5. The V gene's germline CDR1 is SNHLY and CDR2 FYNNEI. The CDR3 loop spans 13 amino acids. CDR3 sequence: CASNRDRAYEQYF. The CDR3 region has the DNA TGTGCCAGCAACCGGGACAGGGCGTACGAGCAGTACTTC.

This clone was seen once. The V call is TRBV21-1, the J call TRBJ2-3. TRBV21-1 is an annotated pseudogene. CDR3 length equals 12 residues. This CDR3 is CARSKETDTQYF. CDR3 nucleotides: TGTGCCAGGTCCAAGGAAACAGATACGCAGTATTTT.

V and J are TRBV4-2 and TRBJ2-1; possible D gene TRBD1, 6 bases. The length of the CDR3 is 13 residues. Trimming cost V 5 bases and J 8 bases, with 13 bases left between them. Germline V gene data show CDR1 as LGHNA and CDR2 as YNFKEQ. The CDR3 DNA sequence: TGTGCCAGCAGCGTACAGGGCAAGGATGAGCAGTTCTTC. Its protein is CASSVQGKDEQFF.

This clone was seen only once. The chain combines TRBV7-2 with TRBJ2-7; 10 bases line up with TRBD2. The ends lost 1 base at V and 4 bases at J; junction bases unmatched: 4. This CDR3 contains 15 residues. Germline CDR1 reads SGHTA; CDR2 reads FQGNSA. For the CDR3, the DNA is TGTGCCAGCAGCTTAGTTAGCGGGGGGAGGTACGAGCAGTACTTC. Its protein product is CASSLVSGGRYEQYF.